This TCR beta chain came from a study of PD-1 blockade in classical Hodgkin lymphoma. Study-wide context: Once every 2 weeks, patients received intravenous nivolumab at 3 mg/kg. General observations from the study: Researchers reported that CD4+ TCR diversity, though not CD8+, rose significantly by C4D1. Relapsed/refractory patients reportedly had lower baseline diversity than newly diagnosed patients.

CDR1 and CDR2 (germline): SEHNR, FQNEAQ (reference sequence). Trimming took off 6 bases at V and 0 bases at J, with 14 bases between the two ends. The CDR3 loop spans 15 amino acids. The assay was immunoSEQ multiplex PCR, and TCRdb's table has in-frame clones only and misses some. The data contain about 18,000 clones, 75% to 90% of them seen just once; the ten biggest clones take up 20% to 25%. After autologous stem cell transplantation all patients relapsed, and prior brentuximab vedotin exposure differed between cohorts. Patients had relapsed/refractory classical Hodgkin lymphoma with complete response, partial response or progressive disease as best response. Details on this clone: Its antigen is unknown.

The clonotype was recovered from a human donor with classical Hodgkin lymphoma. The genes are TRBV7-9 and TRBJ1-2, with D possibly matching TRBD1 (5 bases). The source material was peripheral blood mononuclear cells (PBMCs), sampled at baseline. CDR3: CASRKGEGTNYGYTF. The CDR3 DNA reads as TGTGCCAGCAGGAAAGGGGAGGGAACTAACTATGGCTACACCTTC.